This T cell receptor (beta chain) was identified during a study of blood T cell repertoires in COVID-19. As for the study in general: The origin of the acute and convalescent COVID-19 samples was the United States, Italy and Spain. In each case, the material was cDNA or gDNA derived from T cells, B-cell-depleted T cells, or PBMCs.

In the original processing: It was from reference gene primer amplification that nucleated cell counts were estimated. Using immunoSEQ multiplex PCR, the repertoire was profiled, and TCRdb retains in-frame clones only, with some absent. The V and J calls and clone size were taken over from that table, and D and trimming were inferred from the DNA. The repertoire consists of around 60,000 clones, with roughly 74% occurring once and the leading ten covering 28%. This CDR3 has 14 residues. V dropped 6 bases and J dropped 0 bases, with 12 bases sitting between them. Germline V CDR1 and CDR2: MNHEY, SVGAGI.

Sample: peripheral blood. The clonotype was recovered from an elderly woman with acute or convalescent COVID-19. This chain links TRBV6-5 with TRBJ2-7; D is perhaps TRBD1 (6 bases). The CDR3 here is CASSSDRTSYEQYF. CDR3 bases: TGTGCCAGCAGCTCTGACAGGACCTCCTACGAGCAGTACTTC.